This T cell receptor beta chain is drawn from a study of blood T cell repertoires in COVID-19. Study information: Some COVID-19 samples were acute and others convalescent; all came from the United States, Italy and Spain. PBMCs, B-cell-depleted T cells, or T cells provided the cDNA or gDNA that made up the material.

The authors' processing: Counts of nucleated cells, estimated from reference gene primer amplification, were obtained. Clones were sequenced by immunoSEQ multiplex PCR, and TCRdb holds only the in-frame ones, with some missing. V and J calls and clone size are copied from that table; D and trimming were computed from the DNA. This sample has 100,000 to 150,000 clones; 80% to 90% occur once, and the top ten carry 5.5% to 6%. This CDR3 is built from 13 residues. V was clipped by 3 bases and J by 6 bases, with 12 bases between them. In germline, CDR1 is SNHLY, CDR2 FYNNEI. The TCR comes from a man at least 80 years old with active or convalescent COVID-19. The gene calls are TRBV2 and TRBJ2-7, with a tentative D call TRBD2 (5 bases). The material sequenced was peripheral blood. CDR3 DNA: TGTGCCAGCAGTGATGTATTAGGAGGCGAGCAGTACTTC. Its protein product is CASSDVLGGEQYF.